This is a list of T cell receptor beta chains from one sample in a study of T cells in Graves' hyperthyroidism and ophthalmopathy. TCRdb ran MiXCR on the multiplex PCR reads and lists one entry per CDR3 protein. Here the sample spans 350,000 to 450,000 distinct CDR3 sequences, around an eighth being singletons. Sequencing used blood. Every receptor here comes from a man over 45 with Graves' ophthalmopathy. The CDR3 runs from the conserved cysteine through the conserved F or W. The D gene is left open where the match is weak. Clone size is stated in some rows and not others, as once, few, many or a class when expanded.

few	TRBV19	TRBJ2-7	-	CASSILTAPYEQYF	TGTGCCAGTAGTATCCTGACGGCTCCCTACGAGCAGTACTTC
-	TRBV6-2/TRBV6-3	TRBJ1-5	-	CASSSHGGNQPQHF	TGTGCCAGCAGTTCACATGGAGGAAATCAGCCCCAGCATTTT
few	TRBV25-1	TRBJ2-3	TRBD2	CASRHGLAGYTDTQYF	TGTGCCAGCAGACACGGACTAGCGGGGTACACAGATACGCAGTATTTT
-	TRBV6-2/TRBV6-3	TRBJ2-7	-	CASSYGTPFSEQYF	TGTGCCAGCAGTTACGGGACGCCGTTTAGCGAGCAGTACTTC
-	TRBV6-2/TRBV6-3	TRBJ2-2	TRBD1	CATRDRGYTGELFF	TGTGCCACCCGGGACAGGGGATACACCGGGGAGCTGTTTTTT
-	TRBV7-9	TRBJ2-7	TRBD2	CASSPAPLGGEQYF	TGTGCCAGCAGCCCCGCCCCCCTCGGGGGGGAGCAGTACTTC
-	TRBV24-1	TRBJ1-5	TRBD1	CATSDPMTGVNQPQHF	TGTGCCACCAGTGATCCAATGACAGGGGTCAATCAGCCCCAGCATTTT
many	TRBV3-1	TRBJ2-2	-	CASSQGFSGELFF	TGTGCCAGCAGCCAAGGTTTCTCCGGGGAGCTGTTTTTT
many	TRBV11-1	TRBJ1-1	-	CASSLRPPGTEAFF	TGTGCCAGCAGCCTGAGACCCCCGGGGACTGAAGCTTTCTTT
-	TRBV18	TRBJ2-7	TRBD1	CASSPPSQGAYEQYF	TGTGCCAGCTCACCACCTTCGCAGGGGGCCTACGAGCAGTACTTC
few	TRBV5-1	TRBJ2-5	-	CASRARGSWAETQYF	TGCGCCAGCAGAGCCCGGGGTTCTTGGGCAGAGACCCAGTACTTC
few	TRBV7-9	TRBJ2-1	TRBD2	CASSSRTSGDQWDNEQFF	TGTGCCAGCAGCAGCAGGACTAGCGGGGATCAATGGGACAATGAGCAGTTCTTC
many	TRBV30	TRBJ2-4	-	CAWRLAKNIQYF	TGTGCCTGGAGACTAGCCAAAAACATTCAGTACTTC
-	TRBV3-1	TRBJ2-6	TRBD1	CASSLLLPGGVGANVLTF	TGTGCCAGCAGCCTCCTACTCCCAGGGGGCGTCGGGGCCAACGTCCTGACTTTC
many	TRBV11-2	TRBJ2-7	-	CASSLGGGAPYEQYF	TGTGCCAGCAGCTTAGGAGGGGGGGCACCCTACGAGCAGTACTTC
many	TRBV5-1	TRBJ2-7	-	CASSLVSHEQYF	TGCGCCAGCAGCTTGGTGTCCCACGAGCAGTACTTC
-	TRBV6-5	TRBJ1-2	-	CASSYSGGRLSGYTF	TGTGCCAGCAGTTACTCCGGGGGGCGATTATCTGGCTACACCTTC
many	TRBV30	TRBJ2-7	TRBD2	CAWTSGGAPSEQYF	TGTGCCTGGACTAGCGGGGGGGCCCCGAGCGAGCAGTACTTC
many	TRBV3-1	TRBJ2-1	-	CASSQGGSRNEQFF	TGTGCCAGCAGCCAAGGAGGGTCGCGGAATGAGCAGTTCTTC
-	TRBV29-1	TRBJ2-1	TRBD2	CSVEDLWREYNEQFF	TGCAGCGTTGAAGATCTCTGGCGGGAGTACAATGAGCAGTTCTTC
many	TRBV6-1	TRBJ2-7	-	CASSSSGGLTYEQYF	TGTGCCAGCAGCTCCAGTGGGGGGCTGACCTACGAGCAGTACTTC
many	TRBV20-1	TRBJ2-3	-	CSARDSLRSDTQYF	TGCAGTGCTAGAGATTCACTAAGGTCAGATACGCAGTATTTT
many	TRBV28	TRBJ2-1	-	CASSAIQAGSYNEQFF	TGTGCCAGCAGTGCGATTCAGGCGGGCTCCTACAATGAGCAGTTCTTC
once	TRBV7-8	TRBJ2-2	TRBD2	CASSLAPGLAGDTGELFF	TGTGCCAGCAGCTTGGCCCCGGGACTAGCGGGAGACACCGGGGAGCTGTTTTTT
many	TRBV30	TRBJ2-7	TRBD1	CAWGTGAYEQYF	TGTGCCTGGGGGACAGGGGCCTACGAGCAGTACTTC
many	TRBV20-1	TRBJ2-1	-	CSAALAVKSYNEQFF	TGCAGTGCTGCTCTAGCCGTAAAATCCTACAATGAGCAGTTCTTC